This T cell receptor beta chain was retrieved from a study of response to subunit inactivated influenza vaccine (dated by TCRdb to about 2018). For the study in its entirety: The study used deep quantitative T cell receptor repertoire profiling to track responses to a trivalent subunit inactivated influenza vaccine.

This clonotype was picked up a small number of times. The antigen it binds to is not known. Base qualities are not provided; no much larger clone lies one nucleotide away. What the work shows at the level of the full study, not this receptor alone: The authors suggested that each seasonal influenza vaccination may recruit only a limited number of new T cells.

CDR1 and CDR2 are drawn from the germline V gene: SGHAT, FQNNGV. A distance of 7 bases separates the germline ends of V and J, which lose 1 base and 2 bases respectively. The CDR3 covers 14 residues, taking in both the cysteine and the phenylalanine. Of the read, only the CDR3 DNA is kept; its 42 bases are in frame from base 1. Library method: RT-PCR. The data were produced on an Illumina HiSeq 2500. TCRdb redid the processing of the public reads, applying fastp at Q25 and MiXCR, and retained in-frame beta chains. Merged by CDR3 protein, the rows form single entries marked with the most common genes and DNA. Recorded for this sample are about 530,000 distinct CDR3 sequences; roughly 10% of them occurred a single time. The ten most abundant clones make up 10% to 13% of the sample.

Here the chain combines TRBV11-2 and TRBJ2-3; a confident D gene designation cannot be given. The sample in question was PBMCs from blood, obtained on the day of vaccination. This TCR derives from a man aged 50 or older who received an inactivated influenza vaccine. Donor details come from another sample of the same person, matched by shared clones. This receptor has the CDR3 CASSLGSDTDTQYF. The nucleotide sequence reads TGTGCCAGCAGCTTAGGGTCAGACACAGATACGCAGTATTTT.